Listed below are T cell receptor beta chains from one sample, sequenced in a study of a mutant IDH1 vaccine in newly diagnosed glioma. Sequencing used immunoSEQ multiplex PCR; TCRdb keeps in-frame clones, though not all of them. The data contain nearly 55,000 clones, around 84% of them singletons. These receptors have no known antigen. The sequencing used PBMCs, collected from a glioma patient whose treatment included an IDH1 peptide vaccine. These receptor sequences come from a woman under 30 with glioma. The conserved cysteine and the conserved F or W are not part of the CDR3 here. D genes are given only for firm matches.

j_call v_call cdr3_length d_call cdr3_aa
TRBJ1-5 TRBV7-8 10 . ASSLGEYPQH
TRBJ1-1 TRBV11-2 13 . ASSLAPTGNTEAF
. TRBV29-1 13 . SVALRGNWFYEQY
TRBJ2-5 TRBV19 13 . ASSPAAQARETQY
TRBJ1-1 TRBV5-1 18 TRBD1 ASILKRDRGQVGGDTEAF
TRBJ2-7 TRBV6-5 9 . ASSNWGEEY
TRBJ2-5 TRBV29-1 9 . SVEGVETQY
TRBJ2-7 TRBV9 14 TRBD2 ASSVSRLAGSYEQY
TRBJ2-7 TRBV7-3 11 . ASSLSDGYEQY
TRBJ2-3 TRBV19 14 . ASKRGLLEFTDTQY
TRBJ2-7 TRBV5-4 13 . ASSPTPDNSYEQY
TRBJ1-6 TRBV28 10 . ASSSPPSPLH
TRBJ1-4 TRBV6-5 10 . ASSLLGGKLF
TRBJ1-2 TRBV7-2 11 . ASSQLGPYGYT
TRBJ2-4 TRBV5-6 9 . ASSLGGIQY
TRBJ1-2 TRBV29-1 10 . SVAAGWTGYT
TRBJ1-2 TRBV7-2 12 TRBD1 ASSLAPDRRGYT
TRBJ2-5 TRBV19 13 . ASKPRSLTQETQY
TRBJ1-4 TRBV5-4 13 TRBD1 ASSLAVTGNEKLF
TRBJ2-2 TRBV6-1 12 . ASSEQGYTGELF
TRBJ2-7 TRBV19 12 . ASQSGSTSYEQY
TRBJ2-1 TRBV25-1 14 TRBD2 ASSSRREGQRNEQF
TRBJ1-1 TRBV5-6 10 . ASSLVWAEAF
TRBJ2-3 TRBV29-1 13 . SVEGTKSGTDTQY
TRBJ2-2 TRBV9 13 . ASSVHLCMTGELF
TRBJ2-7 TRBV7-6 14 TRBD1 ASSLLPRTGPSQQY
TRBJ2-3 TRBV7-9 15 TRBD2 ASSPRGSGSSIDTQY
TRBJ2-5 TRBV9 13 . ASSVVGQGGETQY
TRBJ1-1 TRBV6-1 10 . ASTRGRPEAF
TRBJ1-1 TRBV5-4 13 . ASSPMFGGNTEAF
TRBJ2-3 TRBV6-1 11 . ASRSRSPDTQY
TRBJ1-2 TRBV2 13 . ASSLRDGVNYGYT